The 24 T cell receptor beta chains below come from one sample, sequenced in a study of shared clonotypes between healthy human individuals (dated by TCRdb to the early 2020s). Library construction relied on the immunoSEQ multiplex PCR assay. TCRdb mirrors the immuneACCESS table, restricted to in-frame sequences. Some clones are absent from its copies; in checked studies, under half trace to an unresolved V gene, and the reason for the others is unknown. This sample holds approximately 1,500,000 clones; 96% were observed only once. Of the sample, 0.95% to 1.5% falls within the top ten clones. Sequenced input: naive CD4+ T cells sorted from blood. In the paper's terms, the cell subset or site label means: CD45RA+ positively selected. Source of these receptors: a man aged 25-45 years in good health.

CDR3 DNA sequence: TGTGCCAGCAGCCCCATCGGGGGAGTGGTGAATGAGCAGTTCTTC. Translation: CASSPIGGVVNEQFF. The chain has TRBV11-1 and TRBJ2-1; tentative D call: TRBD2 (6 bases). This CDR3 spans 15 amino acids. Germline CDR1 and CDR2: SGHAT and FQDESV (reference sequence). V shed 5 bases and J shed 7 bases, with 18 bases lying between them. The variable domain in full, with the rest retrieved from reference TRBV11-1 and TRBJ2-1, is EAEVAQSPRYKITEKSQAVAFWCDPISGHATLYWYRQILGQGPELLVQFQDESVVDDSQLPKDRFSAERLKGVDSTLKIQPAELGDSAMYLCASSPIGGVVNEQFFGPGTRLTVL.

V usage is TRBV11-2 and J usage is TRBJ2-5; 9 positions match TRBD1. This CDR3 has 16 amino acids. Germline V lookup: CDR1 SGHAT, CDR2 FQNNGV. V shed 5 bases, J shed 1 base, and the junction held 8 bases outside the gene matches. The CDR3 is CASSRRDRELQETQYF. CDR3 nucleotides: TGTGCCAGCAGCCGACGGGACAGGGAGCTCCAAGAGACCCAGTACTTC.

This clone was observed a single time. The chain recombines TRBV18 with TRBJ2-2, with D unclear. Trimming shortened V by 0 bases and J by 8 bases, and 19 bases separated the two germline ends. CDR1 is KGHSH, CDR2 LQKENI, per germline. The CDR3 runs 17 residues. The CDR3 protein is CASSPPLGEAPRGELFF. CDR3 bases: TGTGCCAGCTCACCACCCCTCGGAGAGGCCCCGAGGGGGGAGCTGTTTTTT.

This chain links TRBV5-1 with TRBJ2-1, with 15 bases matching TRBD2. The trim removed 6 bases at V and 2 bases at J, leaving 9 bases unmatched. The CDR3 is made up of 18 amino acids. The V gene's germline CDR1 is SGHRS and CDR2 YFSETQ. The CDR3 is CASNLRTSGRGTYNEQFF. CDR3 DNA: TGCGCCAGCAACCTTCGGACTAGCGGGAGGGGTACCTACAATGAGCAGTTCTTC.

This chain connects TRBV2 to TRBJ2-1, with D hard to call. The germline CDR1 and CDR2 sequences are SNHLY and FYNNEI. Trimming stripped 8 bases from V and 9 bases from J, with 17 bases between. This CDR3 has 13 residues. The CDR3 coding sequence is TGTGCCAGCTTGCAAGAAAGGTTATCTGAGCAGTTCTTC. As protein: CASLQERLSEQFF.

The genes are TRBV5-4 and TRBJ1-3; D remains unclear. V lost 4 bases and J 2 bases, leaving 4 bases between the germline ends. Germline loops: CDR1 SGHNT, CDR2 YYREEE (reference sequence). The CDR3 length is 12 residues. The CDR3 sequence: CASSGTGNTIYF. As DNA, the CDR3 is TGTGCCAGCAGCGGGACTGGAAACACCATATATTTT.

The CDR3 sequence: CASYGGHQETQYF. CDR3 nucleotide sequence: TGTGCCAGCTATGGGGGGCACCAAGAGACCCAGTACTTC. The V gene is TRBV28, the J gene TRBJ2-5, with D possibly called TRBD1 or TRBD2 (6 bases each). The V end was cut by 8 bases, the J end by 0 bases, with 10 bases between. CDR1 is MDHEN, CDR2 SYDVKM, per germline. The CDR3 covers 13 residues.

The chain couples TRBV28 to TRBJ2-3; 7 bases align to TRBD2. CDR3 length: 15 amino acids. The germline V gene encodes CDR1 MDHEN and CDR2 SYDVKM. The ends lost 3 bases at V and 2 bases at J; junction bases unmatched: 5. The CDR3 region has the DNA TGTGCCAGCAGTTTGGCCGGGACTAACACAGATACGCAGTATTTT. It yields the protein CASSLAGTNTDTQYF.

The chain combines TRBV9 with TRBJ1-1; D remains unclear. The germline gives CDR1 SGDLS, CDR2 YYNGEE. The CDR3 extends over 14 amino acids. The germline V and J ends were trimmed by 0 bases and 5 bases, with 11 bases remaining between them. CDR3 residues: CASSVDGRLTEAFF. The CDR3 DNA reads as TGTGCCAGCAGCGTAGATGGGAGGCTAACTGAAGCTTTCTTT.

The V and J genes are TRBV7-8 and TRBJ1-3; no firm D call. Germline V gene data show CDR1 as SGHVS and CDR2 as FQNEAQ. CDR3 length: 16 amino acids. Trimming took off 0 bases at V and 2 bases at J, with 11 bases between the two ends. The CDR3 here is CASSLARGPAGNTIYF. CDR3 coding DNA: TGTGCCAGCAGCTTAGCGCGTGGGCCGGCTGGAAACACCATATATTTT.

The CDR3: CASNIGADDQPQHF. The CDR3 DNA reads as TGTGCCAGCAACATTGGGGCGGATGATCAGCCCCAGCATTTT. The chain couples TRBV28 to TRBJ1-5; TRBD1 might be the D (5 bases). CDR1 is MDHEN, CDR2 SYDVKM, per germline. Trimming shortened V by 7 bases and J by 5 bases, and 15 bases separated the two germline ends. The length of the CDR3 is 14 residues. Together with reference TRBV28 and TRBJ1-5, the CDR3 gives the full variable domain: DVKVTQSSRYLVKRTGEKVFLECVQDMDHENMFWYRQDPGLGLRLIYFSYDVKMKEKGDIPEGYSVSREKKERFSLILESASTNQTSMYLCASNIGADDQPQHFGDGTRLSIL.

The V gene is TRBV5-1, the J gene TRBJ2-5; D unclear. This CDR3 contains 14 residues. The V end lost 2 bases, the J end lost 1 base, and 9 bases lay between the germline ends. Per the germline V gene, CDR1 is SGHRS and CDR2 is YFSETQ. The CDR3, as DNA: TGCGCCAGCAGCTTTTTCAGTTCCCAAGAGACCCAGTACTTC. This sequence encodes CASSFFSSQETQYF.

The J gene is TRBJ1-2, the V gene TRBV19, with D possibly matching TRBD1 (6 bases). The CDR3 contains 14 residues. Trimming took 5 bases from V and 4 from J, leaving 14 bases between them. Germline V gives CDR1 LNHDA, CDR2 SQIVND (reference sequence). This chain's CDR3 is CASSPRDKFYGYTF. The CDR3 DNA sequence: TGTGCCAGTAGTCCCCGGGACAAGTTCTATGGCTACACCTTC. The whole variable domain, remainder taken from reference TRBV19 and TRBJ1-2, is DGGITQSPKYLFRKEGQNVTLSCEQNLNHDAMYWYRQDPGQGLRLIYYSQIVNDFQKGDIAEGYSVSREKKESFPLTVTSAQKNPTAFYLCASSPRDKFYGYTFGSGTRLTVV.

This chain joins TRBV9 and TRBJ2-3; D gene uncertain. This CDR3 is 16 amino acids long. Trimming removed 0 bases at V and 1 base at J, with 12 bases between. Germline assignment: CDR1 SGDLS and CDR2 YYNGEE. The CDR3 sequence is CASSVGVGEGTDTQYF. In nucleotides, the CDR3 is TGTGCCAGCAGCGTAGGGGTTGGGGAAGGCACAGATACGCAGTATTTT.

The rearrangement links TRBV6-5 to TRBJ2-5; 11 nucleotides align to TRBD2. Looked up from germline, CDR1 is MNHEY and CDR2 is SVGAGI. The CDR3 is 15 amino acids. With 7 bases clipped from V and 2 bases from J, the junction kept 6 bases outside the gene matches. CDR3 in DNA: TGTGCCAGCACTAAACTAGCGGGAGTGCAAGAGACCCAGTACTTC. It translates to CASTKLAGVQETQYF.

The genes are TRBV5-1 and TRBJ2-1; a weak D match, TRBD2 (5 bases). Germline V CDR1 and CDR2: SGHRS, YFSETQ. The CDR3 sequence is 17 residues long. Deletions cut 0 bases from V and 0 bases from J, with 13 bases between. This chain's CDR3 is CASSLAGAASSYNEQFF. The CDR3 DNA is TGCGCCAGCAGCTTGGCAGGAGCGGCCAGCTCCTACAATGAGCAGTTCTTC.

The V call is TRBV5-4, the J call TRBJ2-6; 9 nucleotides match TRBD1. J gave up 2 bases and V 5 bases, and 8 bases lay outside the gene matches. CDR1 is SGHNT and CDR2 is YYREEE in the germline V gene (reference sequence). The CDR3 is 17 amino acids. The CDR3 loop reads CASRTLQGAAGANVLTF. The CDR3 DNA sequence: TGTGCCAGCAGGACCCTACAGGGGGCCGCTGGGGCCAACGTCCTGACTTTC.

The rearrangement uses TRBV7-9 and TRBJ2-1, with no clear D. V lost 2 bases to trimming and J lost 4 bases, with 12 bases between them. Germline loops: CDR1 SEHNR, CDR2 FQNEAQ (reference sequence). The CDR3 loop spans 15 amino acids. The CDR3 reads CASSLSHPTYNEQFF. The CDR3 nucleotides are TGTGCCAGCAGCTTAAGCCACCCTACTTACAATGAGCAGTTCTTC. Supplemented by reference TRBV7-9 and TRBJ2-1, the full variable domain reads DTGVSQNPRHKITKRGQNVTFRCDPISEHNRLYWYRQTLGQGPEFLTYFQNEAQLEKSRLLSDRFSAERPKGSFSTLEIQRTEQGDSAMYLCASSLSHPTYNEQFFGPGTRLTVL.

This chain links TRBV6-6 with TRBJ2-7, with TRBD1 identical over 7 bases. V shed 2 bases and J 2 bases; nucleotides not matched to a gene: 3. CDR1 MNHNY and CDR2 SVGAGI come from the germline V gene (reference sequence). The CDR3 consists of 14 residues. As DNA, the CDR3 is TGTGCCAGCAGTTACAGAGGACAGGCCTACGAGCAGTACTTC. It is translated as CASSYRGQAYEQYF.

The rearrangement joins TRBV28 to TRBJ1-2; TRBD1 matches 8 bases. Trimming cost V 5 bases and J 5 bases; bases outside gene matches: 10. Looked up from germline, CDR1 is MDHEN and CDR2 is SYDVKM. The CDR3 contains 15 residues. The CDR3 spells CASSPVTGDGYGYTF. The CDR3, as DNA: TGTGCCAGCAGTCCCGTGACAGGGGACGGGTATGGCTACACCTTC.

The chain joins TRBV9 to TRBJ2-3; 8 nucleotides line up with TRBD1. Looked up from germline, CDR1 is SGDLS and CDR2 is YYNGEE. The V and J ends lost 5 bases and 1 base, in that order; junction bases with no gene match: 6. The CDR3 has 15 amino acids. The CDR3 coding sequence is TGTGCCAGCAGTAGGACAGGGTTTGGCACAGATACGCAGTATTTT. This encodes CASSRTGFGTDTQYF. Using reference TRBV9 and TRBJ2-3 for the parts outside the CDR3, the full variable domain is DSGVTQTPKHLITATGQRVTLRCSPRSGDLSVYWYQQSLDQGLQFLIQYYNGEERAKGNILERFSAQQFPDLHSELNLSSLELGDSALYFCASSRTGFGTDTQYFGPGTRLTVL.

The gene calls are TRBV5-1 and TRBJ2-5, with TRBD2 matching 9 bases. This CDR3 contains 18 residues. Germline-derived CDR1 and CDR2 are SGHRS and YFSETQ. J was trimmed by 3 bases and V by 0 bases; bases with no gene match: 12. CDR3 nucleotide sequence: TGCGCCAGCAGCTTGGCCGCGTCGGGACTAGCTGTGAAAGAGACCCAGTACTTC. This encodes CASSLAASGLAVKETQYF. Full variable domain (missing parts from reference TRBV5-1 and TRBJ2-5): KAGVTQTPRYLIKTRGQQVTLSCSPISGHRSVSWYQQTPGQGLQFLFEYFSETQRNKGNFPGRFSGRQFSNSRSEMNVSTLELGDSALYLCASSLAASGLAVKETQYFGPGTRLLVL.

The sample holds one count of this clone. The chain has TRBV10-2 and TRBJ2-3; TRBD2 matches 7 bases. The CDR3 contains 21 residues. V lost 4 bases and J lost 1; bases outside the gene matches: 23. Germline V lookup: CDR1 WSHSY, CDR2 SAAADI. The CDR3 nucleotides are TGCGCCAGCAGTGCCATATTCCCCGGGACTACGAAATCCCCGCGCACAGATACGCAGTATTTT. Amino acids: CASSAIFPGTTKSPRTDTQYF.

The chain employs TRBV9 and TRBJ1-5; D is undetermined. Trimming took 4 bases from V and 7 from J, leaving 15 bases between them. The V gene's germline CDR1 is SGDLS and CDR2 YYNGEE. This CDR3 has 14 amino acids. The CDR3 loop reads CASSTSPNGQPQHF. CDR3 in DNA: TGTGCCAGCAGCACCTCCCCCAATGGGCAGCCCCAGCATTTT.